The 4 T cell receptor beta chains below were found in one sample sequenced in a study of T cell changes during pregnancy in multiple sclerosis. The repertoire was sequenced with immunoSEQ multiplex PCR; TCRdb's copy has only in-frame clones and lacks some. The sample lists over 50,000 clones, 85% to 90% occurring once. The material sequenced was peripheral blood from another person, used as feeder cells. The source is a human donor whose cells served as feeder cells for cultures in a pregnancy study.

This clone has just one count. This chain connects TRBV18 to TRBJ2-1; the match to TRBD2 covers 9 bases. The germline V gene encodes CDR1 KGHSH and CDR2 LQKENI. V was clipped by 0 bases and J by 5 bases; unmatched bases: 2. CDR3 length: 15 amino acids. The chain's CDR3 is CASSPPSGGNNEQFF. In DNA, the CDR3 is TGTGCCAGCTCACCACCTAGCGGGGGAAACAATGAGCAGTTCTTC.

This rearrangement joins TRBV11-2 to TRBJ1-2, with TRBD1 as a possible D gene (5 bases). Germline V gene data show CDR1 as SGHAT and CDR2 as FQNNGV. The CDR3 extends over 15 amino acids. Trimming took 0 bases from V and 2 from J, leaving 10 bases between them. The CDR3 sequence: CASSLDGRANYGYTF. CDR3 DNA sequence: TGTGCCAGCAGCTTAGATGGCAGGGCCAACTATGGCTACACCTTC.

This clone was recorded only once. The chain uses TRBV19 and TRBJ1-6; tentative D call: TRBD1 (5 bases). The length of the CDR3 is 14 residues. Trimming pared 3 bases from V and 8 bases from J, leaving 11 bases between. Germline values: CDR1 LNHDA, CDR2 SQIVND (reference sequence). The CDR3 loop reads CASSMRGRDSPLHF. The CDR3 DNA is TGTGCCAGTAGTATGCGGGGGAGGGATTCACCCCTCCACTTT.

This chain links TRBV19 with TRBJ1-5, with a weak D call TRBD1 (6 bases). Germline-derived CDR1 and CDR2 are LNHDA and SQIVND (reference sequence). This CDR3 is built from 15 residues. The V end was cut by 3 bases, the J end by 5 bases, with 14 bases between. The CDR3 nucleotides are TGTGCCAGTAGTATGGGGGGGCTTCCGTATCAGCCCCAGCATTTT. This codes for CASSMGGLPYQPQHF.